Below are 10 T cell receptor beta chains sequenced from a single sample in a study of blood T cells in healthy people across ages. Next came a second PCR, run for about 6 to 12 cycles, which used a sample-barcoded 5' primer along with a J-beta primer mix. TCRdb reprocessed the 5' RACE reads with MiXCR, giving one entry per CDR3 protein. The top ten hold 9.5% to 13% of the sample, which has more than 900,000 distinct CDR3 sequences, roughly 28% seen once. The same data also went into a second study, on T cells of mothers and their children.

The sequenced sample consisted of blood. These receptors were collected from a woman between 40 and 50 years old in good health.

The J gene is TRBJ2-7, the V gene TRBV14; 7 bases are shared with TRBD2. V lost 2 bases, J lost 2 bases, and 9 bases stayed unmatched. The CDR3 covers 16 residues. Germline V gene sequence: CDR1 SGHDN, CDR2 FVKESK. CDR3 amino acids: CASSQRLARGPYEQYF. The CDR3 DNA is TGTGCCAGCAGCCAAAGACTAGCAAGAGGGCCCTACGAGCAGTACTTC.

In this sample, this clonotype turned up a few times. V and J are TRBV30 and TRBJ1-2, with a weak D call TRBD1 (5 bases). The germline V gene has CDR1 GTSNPN and CDR2 SVGIG (reference sequence). Trimming took 8 bases from V and 5 from J, leaving 15 bases between them. This CDR3 spans 12 amino acids. CDR3 bases: TGTGCCGGGGGACCTAGGATGTATGGCTACACCTTC. It translates to CAGGPRMYGYTF.

The CDR3 here is CSVEDPTGASYEQYF. CDR3 nucleotide sequence: TGCAGCGTTGAAGATCCGACAGGGGCGTCCTACGAGCAGTACTTC. The chain uses TRBV29-1 and TRBJ2-7; 8 nucleotides line up with TRBD1. V was clipped by 0 bases and J by 1 base; unmatched bases: 5. CDR1 SQVTM and CDR2 ANQGSEA come from the germline V gene. The CDR3 extends over 15 amino acids.

The chain has TRBV11-2 and TRBJ2-1; the D is unclear. In germline, CDR1 is SGHAT, CDR2 FQNNGV. The V end was cut by 8 bases, the J end by 3 bases, with 14 bases between. This CDR3 has 14 residues. The CDR3 is CASGPLGSYNEQFF. Written as DNA, the CDR3 is TGTGCCAGCGGACCTTTAGGTAGCTACAATGAGCAGTTCTTC. Complete variable domain (other parts from reference TRBV11-2 and TRBJ2-1): EAGVAQSPRYKIIEKRQSVAFWCNPISGHATLYWYQQILGQGPKLLIQFQNNGVVDDSQLPKDRFSAERLKGVDSTLKIQPAKLEDSAVYLCASGPLGSYNEQFFGPGTRLTVL.

This chain joins TRBV24-1 and TRBJ2-3, with unresolved D. The germline V gene has CDR1 KGHDR and CDR2 SFDVKD. The V end was cut by 4 bases, the J end by 0 bases, with 1 base between. CDR3 length: 12 residues. The CDR3 region has the DNA TGTGCCACCAGTGAGAGCACAGATACGCAGTATTTT. It codes for CATSESTDTQYF.

The V call is TRBV2, the J call TRBJ1-1; tentatively, D is TRBD1 (6 bases). V lost 5 bases, J lost 0 bases, and 10 bases lay in between. This CDR3 has 14 residues. CDR1 and CDR2 from the germline V gene are SNHLY and FYNNEI. As DNA, the CDR3 is TGTGCCAGCAGTAAGGACAGCCTGAACACTGAAGCTTTCTTT. It is translated as CASSKDSLNTEAFF.

This clonotype was detected a few times. The chain has TRBV25-1 and TRBJ1-2; D is uncertain. The CDR3 contains 14 residues. CDR1 MGHDK and CDR2 SYGVNS come from the germline V gene. The germline V and J ends were trimmed by 1 base and 4 bases, with 10 bases remaining between them. CDR3 in DNA: TGTGCCAGCAGTGAATCCGGCAGAACCTATGGCTACACCTTC. It specifies CASSESGRTYGYTF.

This clonotype has just a few counts. This chain links TRBV20-1 with TRBJ1-2; 10 positions agree with TRBD1. This CDR3 comprises 13 residues. CDR1 DFQATT and CDR2 SNEGSKA come from the germline V gene (reference sequence). V shed 8 bases and J 2 bases; nucleotides not matched to a gene: 5. CDR3 nucleotide sequence: TGCAGTACAGGGACAGGGGAGAACTATGGCTACACCTTC. The encoded protein is CSTGTGENYGYTF.

There are a few counts of this clonotype. The chain couples TRBV27 to TRBJ2-3; D not resolved. Trimming pared 4 bases from V and 2 bases from J, leaving 10 bases between. Germline assignment: CDR1 MNHEY and CDR2 SMNVEV (reference sequence). This CDR3 has 14 amino acids. The CDR3 is CASSSRPVTDTQYF. The CDR3, as DNA: TGTGCCAGCAGTTCTCGTCCTGTCACAGATACGCAGTATTTT.

This clonotype has more than one count but fewer than ten. V usage is TRBV9 and J usage is TRBJ2-3, with D possibly TRBD1 on 5 matching bases. CDR1 SGDLS and CDR2 YYNGEE come from the germline V gene. The CDR3 consists of 15 residues. V dropped 0 bases and J dropped 3 bases, with 11 bases sitting between them. CDR3 residues: CASSVGSGITDTQYF. CDR3 nucleotides: TGTGCCAGCAGCGTAGGGTCAGGGATTACAGATACGCAGTATTTT.